This T cell receptor beta chain was recovered during a study of cytotoxic CD8 clonotypes in ibrutinib-treated CLL. In the study overall: Included were approximately 10 relapsed/refractory and 15 treatment-naive patients, of whom 17 to 18 were IGHV unmutated. Partial responses numbered some 24 and complete responses 2; after a median about 68 months, roughly 14 stayed remitted and about twelve progressed.

The germline gives CDR1 MNHEY, CDR2 SMNVEV (reference sequence). Trimming took 5 bases from V and 2 from J, leaving 10 bases between them. The CDR3 is 14 amino acids. The study's findings and limits: Public clonotypes showed up rarely, and on treatment they shrank or held steady. Baseline values of clonality outstripped age-matched healthy donors and followed circulating CD8+ T-cell counts.

This clone was counted between two and nine times. Its antigen remains unknown. Repertoires were generated with immunoSEQ multiplex PCR, while TCRdb's copy carries only in-frame clones and drops some. The table includes a few hundred thousand clones, approximately 80% detected once. This receptor was identified in a human donor with chronic lymphocytic leukemia. The chain recombines TRBV27 with TRBJ1-5; tentative D call: TRBD1 (6 bases). Here the sequenced sample was PBMCs, taken before ibrutinib treatment. The CDR3 DNA follows: TGTGCCAGCAGTCCGCGACAGGGCAATCAGCCCCAGCATTTT. It translates to CASSPRQGNQPQHF.